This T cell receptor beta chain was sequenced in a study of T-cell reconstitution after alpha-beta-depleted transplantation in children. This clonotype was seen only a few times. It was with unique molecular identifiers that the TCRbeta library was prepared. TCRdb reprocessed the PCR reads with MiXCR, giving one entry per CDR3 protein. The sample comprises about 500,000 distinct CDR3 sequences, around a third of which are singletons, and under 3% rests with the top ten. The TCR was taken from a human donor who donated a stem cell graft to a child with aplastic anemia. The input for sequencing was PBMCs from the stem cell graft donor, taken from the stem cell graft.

The CDR3 nucleotides read TGCAGTGCTAGAGAAAAGCCGCAGACAGGGGACACCGGGGAGCTGTTTTTT. Residues: CSAREKPQTGDTGELFF. The rearrangement joins TRBV20-1 to TRBJ2-2; 8 nucleotides align to TRBD1. Trimming cost V 0 bases and J 3 bases; bases outside gene matches: 9. The CDR3 runs 17 residues. The germline gives CDR1 DFQATT, CDR2 SNEGSKA (reference sequence).